A selection of T cell receptor beta chains follows, all from one sample in a study of cytomegalovirus exposure and HLA in healthy donors. The repertoire was sequenced with immunoSEQ multiplex PCR; TCRdb's copy has only in-frame clones and lacks some. The sample shows some 100,000 clones, 76% of them seen only once. Sequencing was done on a sample of PBMCs. The receptors here all came from a man in his forties in good health and CMV-seronegative. The CDR3 runs from the conserved cysteine through the conserved F or W. D genes are given only for firm matches. The size field is filled for only some rows; it gives once, few, many or a size class.

D gene	clone size	V gene	J gene	CDR3 DNA	CDR3 protein
-	-	TRBV18	TRBJ2-7	TGTGCCAGCTCACCACCTGCGGACAGAGAGCAGTACTTC	CASSPPADREQYF
TRBD1	-	TRBV2	TRBJ1-5	TGTGCCAGCAGCGGGACAGGGGGAAATCAGCCCCAGCATTTT	CASSGTGGNQPQHF
TRBD2	once	TRBV5-6	TRBJ2-3	TGTGCCAGCAGGGCCGGACTAGCGGGGGGGCGCGGCACAGATACGCAGTATTTT	CASRAGLAGGRGTDTQYF
TRBD2	-	TRBV30	TRBJ2-3	TGTGCCTGGATAGCGGGGGGTCACACAGATACGCAGTATTTT	CAWIAGGHTDTQYF
TRBD2	few	TRBV7-2	TRBJ2-2	TGTGCCAGCAGCCCCCAAAAAGGACTAGCGGGGGGGGGTACCGGGGAGCTGTTTTTT	CASSPQKGLAGGGTGELFF
TRBD1	-	TRBV19	TRBJ2-7	TGTGCCAGTAGTATTCTACCGGGACAGGGCTACGAGCAGTACTTC	CASSILPGQGYEQYF
TRBD1	-	TRBV7-3	TRBJ1-1	TGTGCCAGCAGCTCCTCGGACAGGGTTATTTTCTTT	CASSSSDRVIFF
TRBD1	once	TRBV7-9	TRBJ1-1	TGTGCCAGCAGCTTAGGACAGGGCCACACTGAAGCTTTCTTT	CASSLGQGHTEAFF
TRBD2	once	TRBV5-1	TRBJ2-2	TGCGCCAGCAGCTCGCAGACTAGCGATTATGAGGAGCTGTTTTTT	CASSSQTSDYEELFF
-	-	TRBV27	TRBJ1-1	TGTGCCAGCAGTTCCGGGGGGGGGCTAGAAGCTTTCTTT	CASSSGGGLEAFF
-	-	TRBV5-5	TRBJ2-1	TGTGCCAGCAGCTTGAATGGGGGGGGGCAATCCTACAATGAGCAGTTCTTC	CASSLNGGGQSYNEQFF
TRBD2	once	TRBV5-1	TRBJ2-7	TGCGCCAGCAGCTTCAGCGGGGGAAAGGACGAGCAGTACTTC	CASSFSGGKDEQYF
TRBD1	-	TRBV12-5	TRBJ2-5	TGTGCTAGTGGTTCCCCTCGGCAGGGGGCAAACCAAGAGACCCAGTACTTC	CASGSPRQGANQETQYF
-	-	TRBV30	TRBJ2-5	TGTGCCTGGAGCTCCCCCGGGATGACAGAGACCCAGTACTTC	CAWSSPGMTETQYF
-	-	TRBV13	TRBJ2-7	TGTGCCAGCACCCGGGGTACCTACGAGCAGTACTTC	CASTRGTYEQYF
-	-	TRBV9	TRBJ1-5	TGTGCCAGCAGCGCCGCGTATAGCAATCAGCCCCAGCATTTT	CASSAAYSNQPQHF
-	-	TRBV10-2	TRBJ1-2	TGCGCCAGCAGTCCCAGGGATGGCTACACCTTC	CASSPRDGYTF
TRBD1	-	TRBV2	TRBJ2-1	TGTGCCAGCAGGGGGGACAGGGATTCCTACAATGAGCAGTTCTTC	CASRGDRDSYNEQFF
-	-	TRBV6-5	TRBJ2-5	TGTGCCAGCAGAATCGTGGCAGGAGGAGAGACCCAGTACTTC	CASRIVAGGETQYF
-	-	TRBV7-6	TRBJ2-3	TGTGCCAGCAGCTTAGTTGCTAGTGCTGGAGATACGCAGTATTTT	CASSLVASAGDTQYF
-	few	TRBV27	TRBJ2-1	TGTGCCAGCAGTCCAAGGTCGGTGGGCCTCTCCTACAATGAGCAGTTCTTC	CASSPRSVGLSYNEQFF
-	-	TRBV30	TRBJ2-1	TGTGCCTGGAGTGCGACAGGCTATGAGCAGTTCTTC	CAWSATGYEQFF
-	-	TRBV7-2	TRBJ2-3	TGTGCCAGCAGCTTAGGAGTCTCCGGTATGTGGACAGATACGCAGTATTTT	CASSLGVSGMWTDTQYF
TRBD1	-	TRBV6-5	TRBJ2-1	TGTGCCAGCAGTTACACACAGGGGGCTGAGCAGTTCTTC	CASSYTQGAEQFF
-	-	TRBV7-9	TRBJ2-3	TGTGCCAGCAGCTTACAGGGAACAGATACGCAGTATTTT	CASSLQGTDTQYF
TRBD1	-	TRBV2	TRBJ1-2	TGTGCCAGCAGTGGACAGGGGGCTCTTGGCTATGGCTACACCTTC	CASSGQGALGYGYTF
TRBD2	-	TRBV5-1	TRBJ2-7	TGCGCCAGCAGCTTGGGGGGGGGTTCCTACGAGCAGTACTTC	CASSLGGGSYEQYF
TRBD2	-	TRBV2	TRBJ2-2	TGTGCCAGCAGTGAAGCTGGGGGGGTCAGGGCGGAGCTGTTTTTT	CASSEAGGVRAELFF
TRBD1	-	TRBV6-4	TRBJ2-2	TGTGCCAACACAGGGGGAGGCACCGGGGAGCTGTTTTTT	CANTGGGTGELFF
TRBD1	-	TRBV5-5	TRBJ1-1	TGTGCCAGCAGCGCCAGGACTCCGGGACAGGGTGCTTTCTTT	CASSARTPGQGAFF
-	-	TRBV2	TRBJ1-2	TGTGCCAGCAGTGAAGGGGCAACCTATGGCTACACCTTC	CASSEGATYGYTF
-	-	TRBV27	TRBJ1-5	TGTGCCAGCAGTTTAGCAGGGAACCAGCCCCAGCATTTT	CASSLAGNQPQHF
TRBD2	-	TRBV2	TRBJ2-1	TGTGCCAGCAGTGCACTAGCGGGCGTCGCTGAGCAGTTCTTC	CASSALAGVAEQFF
-	-	TRBV18	TRBJ2-2	TGTGCCAGCTCACCACCAACAGGCGGCAATTCCGGGGAGCTGTTTTTT	CASSPPTGGNSGELFF
TRBD2	-	TRBV2	TRBJ2-3	TGTGCCAGCATTCGGGGGGTACTACTCACAGATACGCAGTATTTT	CASIRGVLLTDTQYF
-	few	TRBV30	TRBJ1-5	TGTGCCTGGAGTGGGGAGGGTAATCAGCCCCAGCATTTT	CAWSGEGNQPQHF
TRBD1	-	TRBV6-4	TRBJ1-2	TGTGCCAGCAGTGCTGCTACGACAGGGTCTCTCTATGGCTACACCTTC	CASSAATTGSLYGYTF
-	-	TRBV5-6	TRBJ1-2	TGTGCCAGCAGTCTGGTGTATGGGGGCGCGGATGGCTACACCTTC	CASSLVYGGADGYTF
-	-	TRBV11-2	TRBJ1-6	TGTGCCAGCAGCACTCCGGGGGGTAATTCACCCCTCCACTTT	CASSTPGGNSPLHF
TRBD1	-	TRBV10-1	TRBJ2-1	TGCGCCAGCAGTCCAGGGGGTAATGAGCAGTTCTTC	CASSPGGNEQFF
TRBD2	-	TRBV29-1	TRBJ2-7	TGCAGCGTCACGGGGCTAGCGGGGGTAGGCGAGCAGTACTTC	CSVTGLAGVGEQYF
TRBD1	-	TRBV5-6	TRBJ1-6	TGTGCCAGCAGCTTCACCGGACAGGGTGTCTCACCCCTCCACTTT	CASSFTGQGVSPLHF
-	-	TRBV25-1	TRBJ1-2	TGTGCCAGCCCCGGGAGAACTGGCTACACCTTC	CASPGRTGYTF
-	-	TRBV7-9	TRBJ1-2	TGTGCCAGCAGCTTAGGACAAGAACGAGCTAACTATGGCTACACCTTC	CASSLGQERANYGYTF
TRBD1	-	TRBV15	TRBJ1-2	TGTGCCACCAGCACAAGGGAGACAGGGGGAGGCTACACCTTC	CATSTRETGGGYTF
-	-	TRBV7-8	TRBJ1-5	TGTGCCAGCAGCTTAGGTTTGGTTTTGGGGACAAGAAATCAGCCCCAGCATTTT	CASSLGLVLGTRNQPQHF
-	-	TRBV30	TRBJ2-1	TGTGCCTGGAGTCCGGGACTCCCTCCGTATGAGCAGTTCTTC	CAWSPGLPPYEQFF
-	once	TRBV11-2	TRBJ2-1	TGTGCCAGCAGCAACGGGGGACTGGCTGGCAATGAGCAGTTCTTC	CASSNGGLAGNEQFF
-	-	TRBV19	TRBJ2-1	TGTGCCAGTAGTATCACAGGGTACCAGTTCTTC	CASSITGYQFF
TRBD1	-	TRBV7-3	TRBJ1-2	TGTGCCAGCAGCTCTCCGGGACAGGTCGCCACCTTC	CASSSPGQVATF
-	-	TRBV28	TRBJ1-1	TGTGCCAGCAGTCAGAACACTGAAGCTTTCTTT	CASSQNTEAFF
-	-	TRBV29-1	TRBJ2-2	TGCAGCGTAGCGCGGGGGAACACCGGGGAGCTGTTTTTT	CSVARGNTGELFF
-	-	TRBV11-2	TRBJ1-2	TGTGCCAGCAGCCTAGGACAGTCCTATGGCTACACCTTC	CASSLGQSYGYTF
TRBD1	-	TRBV29-1	TRBJ2-6	TGCAGCGCTGTGACAGGGCCCTTCTCTGGGGCCAACGTCCTGACTTTC	CSAVTGPFSGANVLTF
TRBD2	-	TRBV29-1	TRBJ2-2	TGCAGCGTTGGGAGCCCCGCAGGGAGGGGGAACACCGGGGAGCTGTTTTTT	CSVGSPAGRGNTGELFF